Given below is one TCR beta chain in context. Its antigen is unknown. Measured with immunoSEQ multiplex PCR; TCRdb has only the in-frame clones, and not every one. The table records 39,000 or so clones, roughly 80% of them present only once. The data are from a study of T cells in localized non-small cell lung cancer. Study results and limitations: Increased T cell density in blood showed an association with longer overall survival. Median detection of top 100 tumor clones in adjacent lung was around 59 clones. Maximal T cell clonality occurred in uninvolved adjacent lung, with tumor ranking below it.

Germline V gene lookup returns CDR1 MNHEY and CDR2 SMNVEV (reference sequence). The CDR3 contains 12 residues. V dropped 8 bases and J dropped 4; count of bases not matched to a gene: 4. The source was PBMCs, collected before any cancer treatment. This receptor was taken from a man between 40 and 70 years old with stage II lung adenocarcinoma. J is TRBJ1-2 and V is TRBV27, with 7 positions matching TRBD1. The CDR3 is CASRTGFYGYTF. The DNA of the CDR3 is TGTGCCAGCCGGACAGGCTTCTATGGCTACACCTTC.